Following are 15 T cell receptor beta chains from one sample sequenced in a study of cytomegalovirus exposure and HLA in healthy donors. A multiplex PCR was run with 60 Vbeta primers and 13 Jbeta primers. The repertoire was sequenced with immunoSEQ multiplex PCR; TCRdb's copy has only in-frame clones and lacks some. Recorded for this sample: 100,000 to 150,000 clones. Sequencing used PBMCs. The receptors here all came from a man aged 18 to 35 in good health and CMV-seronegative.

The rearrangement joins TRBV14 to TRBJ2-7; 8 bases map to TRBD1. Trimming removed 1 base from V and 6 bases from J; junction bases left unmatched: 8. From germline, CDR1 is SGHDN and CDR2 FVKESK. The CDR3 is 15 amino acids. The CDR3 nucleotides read TGTGCCAGCAGCCAAGCCGGGACAGGAGCTCTCGAGCAGTACTTC. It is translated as CASSQAGTGALEQYF.

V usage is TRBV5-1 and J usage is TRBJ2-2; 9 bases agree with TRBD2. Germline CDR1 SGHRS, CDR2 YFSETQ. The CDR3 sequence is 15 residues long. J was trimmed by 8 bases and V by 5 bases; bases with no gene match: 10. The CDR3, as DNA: TGCGCCAGCAGTAGTCCGGGACTAGCAACTGGGGAGCTGTTTTTT. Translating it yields CASSSPGLATGELFF.

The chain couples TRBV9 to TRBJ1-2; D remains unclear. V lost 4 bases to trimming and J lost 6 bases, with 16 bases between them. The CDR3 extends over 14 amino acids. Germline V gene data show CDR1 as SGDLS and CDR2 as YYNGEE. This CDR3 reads CASSRLLHEDGYTF. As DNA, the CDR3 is TGTGCCAGCAGCCGCCTCTTGCATGAGGATGGCTACACCTTC.

DNA for the CDR3: TGTGCCAGCAGTTTCCTGGGACTTCCCGGCGGCAATGAGCAGTTCTTC. Protein: CASSFLGLPGGNEQFF. The genes are TRBV28 and TRBJ2-1; possible D gene TRBD2, 6 bases. V gave up 3 bases and J gave up 6 bases, with 18 bases separating them. The CDR3 totals 16 residues. The germline V gene encodes CDR1 MDHEN and CDR2 SYDVKM.

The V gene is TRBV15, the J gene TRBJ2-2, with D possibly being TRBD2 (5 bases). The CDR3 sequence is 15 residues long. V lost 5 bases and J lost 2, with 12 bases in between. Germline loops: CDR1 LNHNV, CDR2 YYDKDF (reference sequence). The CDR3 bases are TGTGCCACCAGCGCGGGCAGAATTAACACCGGGGAGCTGTTTTTT. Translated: CATSAGRINTGELFF.

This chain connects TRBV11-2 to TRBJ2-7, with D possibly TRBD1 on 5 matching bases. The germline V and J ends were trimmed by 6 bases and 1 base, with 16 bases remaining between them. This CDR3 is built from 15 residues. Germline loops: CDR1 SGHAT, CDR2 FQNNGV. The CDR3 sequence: CASSTETDISYEQYF. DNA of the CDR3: TGTGCCAGCAGTACCGAGACAGACATATCCTACGAGCAGTACTTC.

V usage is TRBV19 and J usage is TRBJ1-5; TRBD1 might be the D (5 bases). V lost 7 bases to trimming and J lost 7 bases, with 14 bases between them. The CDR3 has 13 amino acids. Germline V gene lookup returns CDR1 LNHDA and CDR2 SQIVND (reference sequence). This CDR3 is CASNPRGSQPQHF. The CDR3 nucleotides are TGTGCCAGTAACCCCCGGGGGAGCCAGCCCCAGCATTTT. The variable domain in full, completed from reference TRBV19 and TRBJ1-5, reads DGGITQSPKYLFRKEGQNVTLSCEQNLNHDAMYWYRQDPGQGLRLIYYSQIVNDFQKGDIAEGYSVSREKKESFPLTVTSAQKNPTAFYLCASNPRGSQPQHFGDGTRLSIL.

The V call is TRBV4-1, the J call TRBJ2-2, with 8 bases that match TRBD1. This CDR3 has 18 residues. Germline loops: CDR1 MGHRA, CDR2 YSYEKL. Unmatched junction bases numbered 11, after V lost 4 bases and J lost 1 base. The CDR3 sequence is CASSPAPKTGVNTGELFF. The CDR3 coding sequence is TGCGCCAGCAGCCCTGCCCCAAAGACAGGGGTGAACACCGGGGAGCTGTTTTTT.

CDR3 coding DNA: TGTGCCAGTAGTATTAAAGCAGAGGCGCTGCTATATAGCAATCAGCCCCAGCATTTT. It specifies CASSIKAEALLYSNQPQHF. The rearrangement uses TRBV19 and TRBJ1-5; D remains ambiguous. V was pared by 3 bases and J by 0 bases, with 21 bases between. The CDR3 is 19 amino acids. Germline V gene lookup returns CDR1 LNHDA and CDR2 SQIVND (reference sequence).

For the CDR3, the DNA is TGCGCCAGCGGCGAGGGTTTTACAGATACGCAGTATTTT. Protein sequence: CASGEGFTDTQYF. The V call is TRBV5-1, the J call TRBJ2-3; possibly TRBD2 for D (5 bases). Germline assignment: CDR1 SGHRS and CDR2 YFSETQ. This CDR3 has 13 residues. V was pared by 7 bases and J by 3 bases, with 12 bases between.

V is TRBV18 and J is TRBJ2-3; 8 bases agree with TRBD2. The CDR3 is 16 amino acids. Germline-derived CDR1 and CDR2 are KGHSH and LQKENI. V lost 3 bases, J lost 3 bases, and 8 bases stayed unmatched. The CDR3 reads CASSPGLAGITDTQYF. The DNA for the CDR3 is TGTGCCAGCTCACCTGGGTTAGCGGGAATTACAGATACGCAGTATTTT.

CDR3 nucleotide sequence: TGTGCCAGCAGTGAACTCGAGGGTACGGGGGAAGCTTTCTTT. Translated, it gives CASSELEGTGEAFF. The V gene is TRBV6-1, the J gene TRBJ1-1, with D unresolved. The V and J ends lost 2 bases and 8 bases respectively, with 15 bases between them. The CDR3 contains 14 residues. Per germline, CDR1 MNHNS and CDR2 SASEGT.

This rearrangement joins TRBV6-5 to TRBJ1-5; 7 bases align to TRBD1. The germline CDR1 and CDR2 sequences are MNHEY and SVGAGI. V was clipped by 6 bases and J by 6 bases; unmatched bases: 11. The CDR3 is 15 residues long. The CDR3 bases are TGTGCCAGCAGCCCAGCGGACAGGATTAGTCAGCCCCAGCATTTT. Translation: CASSPADRISQPQHF.

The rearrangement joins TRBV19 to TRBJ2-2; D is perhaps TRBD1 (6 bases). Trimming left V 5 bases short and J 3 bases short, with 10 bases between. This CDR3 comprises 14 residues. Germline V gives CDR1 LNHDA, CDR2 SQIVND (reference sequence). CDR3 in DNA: TGTGCCAGTAGTGACTGGGGGCACACCGGGGAGCTGTTTTTT. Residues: CASSDWGHTGELFF.

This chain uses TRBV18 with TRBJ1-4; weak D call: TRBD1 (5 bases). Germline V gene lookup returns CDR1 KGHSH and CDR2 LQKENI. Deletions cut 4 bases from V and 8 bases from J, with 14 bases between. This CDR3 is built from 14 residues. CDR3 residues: CASSLNQDTEKLFF. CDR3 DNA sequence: TGTGCCAGCTCACTAAATCAGGACACAGAAAAACTGTTTTTT.